Described below is a single T cell receptor beta chain sequence and its context. The CDR3 runs 16 residues. The V segment lost 5 bases and the J segment 10 bases; nucleotides outside the gene matches: 13. Germline values: CDR1 SGHAT, CDR2 FQNNGV. Authors' analysis steps: By means of reference gene primer amplification, nucleated cell counts were estimated. Method: immunoSEQ multiplex PCR; TCRdb's copy keeps in-frame clones and lacks some. The V and J calls and clone size are taken from that table; D and trimming were inferred from the DNA. Of 290,000 or so clones in the sample, about 90% were seen once. The data originate from a study of blood T cell repertoires in COVID-19. As for the study in general: Samples taken during acute and convalescent COVID-19 were collected in the United States, Italy and Spain.

Participant age was roughly 18 to 90 years, and participants resided in fewer than 25 US areas. Assignment of participants to cohorts was predicated upon participant-reported clinical history. The sequenced sample was PBMCs or T cells enriched from blood (not recorded which). The rearrangement joins TRBV11-2 to TRBJ1-6, with TRBD1 matching 8 bases. The clonotype was recovered from a woman aged 18-29 years with acute COVID-19. CDR3 sequence: CASSTGQGRAKSPLHF. DNA of the CDR3: TGTGCCAGCAGCACCGGACAGGGAAGGGCCAAGTCACCCCTCCACTTT.